This TCR beta chain was recovered during a study of PD-L1 blockade in urothelial cancer. Across the whole study: Beginning around 2014, patients received atezolizumab, given as 1,200 mg intravenously every 3 weeks. T cells numbered a median of approximately 150,000 in the blood samples. Study observations and caveats: Enhanced expansion of tumor-associated blood clones at 3 weeks characterized durable-benefit patients.

The CDR3 has 17 residues. Germline V gene data show CDR1 as SEHNR and CDR2 as FQNEAQ (reference sequence). V dropped 5 bases and J dropped 0 bases, with 16 bases sitting between them. Concerning this clone itself: What it binds is not known.

The authors spiked synthetic TCR analog templates into each PCR. TCRdb's table, derived via immunoSEQ multiplex PCR, lists solely in-frame clones and lacks some. The sample has about 39,000 clones, around 89% seen once. The starting material was PBMCs, obtained around atezolizumab (anti-PD-L1) treatment. This receptor was taken from a man in his sixties with urothelial cancer. V is TRBV7-9 and J is TRBJ1-4; a possible D gene is TRBD1 (6 bases). This chain's CDR3 is CASSPSGARATNEKLFF. CDR3 bases: TGTGCCAGCAGCCCCTCAGGGGCGCGGGCAACTAATGAAAAACTGTTTTTT.